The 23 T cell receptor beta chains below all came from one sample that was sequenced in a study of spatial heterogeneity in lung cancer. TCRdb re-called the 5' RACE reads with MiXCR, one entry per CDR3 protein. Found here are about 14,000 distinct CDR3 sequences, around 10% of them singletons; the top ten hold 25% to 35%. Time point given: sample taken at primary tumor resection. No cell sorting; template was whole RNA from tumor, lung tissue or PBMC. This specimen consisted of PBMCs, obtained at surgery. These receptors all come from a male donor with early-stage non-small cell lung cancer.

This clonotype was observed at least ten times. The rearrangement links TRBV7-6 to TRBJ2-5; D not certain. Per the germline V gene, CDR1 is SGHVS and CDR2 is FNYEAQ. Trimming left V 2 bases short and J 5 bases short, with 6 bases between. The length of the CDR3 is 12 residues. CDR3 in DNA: TGTGCCAGCAGCTTAACCCCTGAGACCCAGTACTTC. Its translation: CASSLTPETQYF.

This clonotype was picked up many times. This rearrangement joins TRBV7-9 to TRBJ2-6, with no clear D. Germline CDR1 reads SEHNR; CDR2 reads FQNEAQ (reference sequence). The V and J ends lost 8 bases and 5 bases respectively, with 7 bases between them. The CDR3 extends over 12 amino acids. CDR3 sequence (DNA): TGTGCCAGCCTGATAAGGGCCAACGTCCTGACTTTC. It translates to CASLIRANVLTF.

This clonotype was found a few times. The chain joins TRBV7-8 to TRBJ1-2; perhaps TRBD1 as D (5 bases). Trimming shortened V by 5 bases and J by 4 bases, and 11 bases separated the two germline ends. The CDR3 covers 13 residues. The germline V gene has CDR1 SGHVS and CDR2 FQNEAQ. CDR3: CASSRGLGYGYTF. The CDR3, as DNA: TGTGCCAGCAGCCGGGGACTTGGCTATGGCTACACCTTC. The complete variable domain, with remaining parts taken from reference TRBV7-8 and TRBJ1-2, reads GAGVSQSPRYKVAKRGQDVALRCDPISGHVSLFWYQQALGQGPEFLTYFQNEAQLDKSGLPSDRFFAERPEGSVSTLKIQRTQQEDSAVYLCASSRGLGYGYTFGSGTRLTVV.

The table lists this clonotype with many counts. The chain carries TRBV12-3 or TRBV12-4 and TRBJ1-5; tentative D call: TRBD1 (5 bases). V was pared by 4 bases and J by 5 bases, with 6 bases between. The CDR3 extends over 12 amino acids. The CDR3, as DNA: TGTGCCAGCAGTTCGACAGATCAGCCCCAGCATTTT. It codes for CASSSTDQPQHF.

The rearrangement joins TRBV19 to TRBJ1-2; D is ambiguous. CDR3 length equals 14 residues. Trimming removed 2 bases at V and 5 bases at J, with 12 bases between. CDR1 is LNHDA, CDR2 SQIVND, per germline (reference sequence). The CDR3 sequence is CASSIPGRRYGYTF. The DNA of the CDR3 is TGTGCCAGTAGTATACCGGGCAGGCGTTATGGCTACACCTTC.

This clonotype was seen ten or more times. The CDR3 loop reads CAWSAGYSGNTIYF. The CDR3 nucleotides are TGTGCCTGGAGTGCAGGGTACTCTGGAAACACCATATATTTT. This sequence joins TRBV30 and TRBJ1-3, with a tentative D call TRBD1 (5 bases). V was trimmed by 1 base and J by 0 bases, leaving 7 bases between them. Germline CDR1 and CDR2: GTSNPN and SVGIG (reference sequence). This CDR3 has 14 amino acids.

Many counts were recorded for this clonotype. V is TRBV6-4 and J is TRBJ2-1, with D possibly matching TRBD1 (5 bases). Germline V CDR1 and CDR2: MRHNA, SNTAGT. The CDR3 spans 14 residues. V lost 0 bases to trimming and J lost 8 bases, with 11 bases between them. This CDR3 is CASSDSRTRDEQFF. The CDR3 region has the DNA TGTGCCAGCAGTGACTCGAGGACAAGAGATGAGCAGTTCTTC.

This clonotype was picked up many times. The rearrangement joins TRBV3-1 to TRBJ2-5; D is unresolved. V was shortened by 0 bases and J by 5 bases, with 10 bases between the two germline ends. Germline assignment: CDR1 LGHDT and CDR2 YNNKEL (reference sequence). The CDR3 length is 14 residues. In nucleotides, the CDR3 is TGTGCCAGCAGCCAAGATGCGCAGTCTGAGACCCAGTACTTC. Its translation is CASSQDAQSETQYF.

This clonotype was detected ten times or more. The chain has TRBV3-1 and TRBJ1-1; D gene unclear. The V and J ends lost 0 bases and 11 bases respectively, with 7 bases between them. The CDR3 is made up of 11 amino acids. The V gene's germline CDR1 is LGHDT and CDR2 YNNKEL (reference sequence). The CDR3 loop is CASSQDTAAFF. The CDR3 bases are TGTGCCAGCAGCCAAGATACAGCTGCTTTCTTT.

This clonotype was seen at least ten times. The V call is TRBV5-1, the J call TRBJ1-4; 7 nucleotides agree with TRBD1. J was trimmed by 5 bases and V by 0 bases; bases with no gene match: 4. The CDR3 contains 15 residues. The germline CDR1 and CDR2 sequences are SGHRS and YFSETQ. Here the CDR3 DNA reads TGCGCCAGCAGCTTGGCGGGACAGCGGAATGAAAAACTGTTTTTT. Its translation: CASSLAGQRNEKLFF.

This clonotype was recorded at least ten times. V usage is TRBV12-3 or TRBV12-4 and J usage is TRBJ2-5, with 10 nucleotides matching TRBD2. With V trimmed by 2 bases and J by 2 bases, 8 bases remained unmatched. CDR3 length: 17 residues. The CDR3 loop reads CASSLSPQLAGQETQYF. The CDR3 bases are TGTGCCAGCAGTTTAAGCCCCCAACTAGCGGGACAAGAGACCCAGTACTTC.

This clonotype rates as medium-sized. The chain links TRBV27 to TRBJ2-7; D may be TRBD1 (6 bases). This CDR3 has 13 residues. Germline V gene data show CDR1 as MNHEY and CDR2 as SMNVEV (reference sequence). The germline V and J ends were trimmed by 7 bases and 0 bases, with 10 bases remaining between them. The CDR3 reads CASMQGSSYEQYF. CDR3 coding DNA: TGTGCCAGCATGCAGGGGAGCTCCTACGAGCAGTACTTC.

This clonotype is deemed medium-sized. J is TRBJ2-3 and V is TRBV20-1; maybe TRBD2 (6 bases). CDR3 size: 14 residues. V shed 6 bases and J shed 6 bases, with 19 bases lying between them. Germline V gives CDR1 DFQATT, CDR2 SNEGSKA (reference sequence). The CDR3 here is CSAYLPTRGDTQYF. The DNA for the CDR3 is TGCAGTGCCTATCTCCCCACCCGGGGGGATACGCAGTATTTT.

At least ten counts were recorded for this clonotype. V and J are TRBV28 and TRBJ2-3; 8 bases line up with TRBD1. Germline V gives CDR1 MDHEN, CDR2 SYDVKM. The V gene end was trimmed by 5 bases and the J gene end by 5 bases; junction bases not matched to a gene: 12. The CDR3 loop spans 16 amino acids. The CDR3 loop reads CASSGQGSGGVDTQYF. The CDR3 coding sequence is TGTGCCAGCAGTGGACAGGGTTCCGGGGGAGTAGATACGCAGTATTTT.

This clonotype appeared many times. The chain's CDR3 is CASSMLFRGTGTGELFF. The DNA of the CDR3 is TGTGCCAGTAGTATGCTGTTTCGGGGGACGGGCACCGGGGAGCTGTTTTTT. The chain carries TRBV19 and TRBJ2-2; D may be TRBD2 (6 bases). V gave up 3 bases and J gave up 4 bases, with 18 bases separating them. The CDR3 is made up of 17 amino acids. Germline values: CDR1 LNHDA, CDR2 SQIVND (reference sequence).

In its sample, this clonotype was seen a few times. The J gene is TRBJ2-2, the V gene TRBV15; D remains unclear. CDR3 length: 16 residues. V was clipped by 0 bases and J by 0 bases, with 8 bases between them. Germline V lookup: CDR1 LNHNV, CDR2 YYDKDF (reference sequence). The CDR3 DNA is TGTGCCACCAGCAGAGATCCGGTACCGAACACCGGGGAGCTGTTTTTT. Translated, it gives CATSRDPVPNTGELFF.

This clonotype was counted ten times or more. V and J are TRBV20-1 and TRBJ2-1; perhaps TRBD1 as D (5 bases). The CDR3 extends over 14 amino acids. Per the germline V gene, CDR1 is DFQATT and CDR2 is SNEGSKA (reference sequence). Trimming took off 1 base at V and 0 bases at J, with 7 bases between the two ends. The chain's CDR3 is CSARVDTSYNEQFF. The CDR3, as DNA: TGCAGTGCTAGAGTGGACACCTCCTACAATGAGCAGTTCTTC.

DNA of the CDR3: TGCAGCGTTGTAGGCGGGAGTGATGAGCAGTTCTTC. Translating gives CSVVGGSDEQFF. V gene TRBV29-1 combines with J gene TRBJ2-1, with 7 bases lining up with TRBD2. The V gene's germline CDR1 is SQVTM and CDR2 ANQGSEA. CDR3 length: 12 residues. The junction had 5 bases not matched to a gene; V was cut back by 4 bases and J by 8 bases.

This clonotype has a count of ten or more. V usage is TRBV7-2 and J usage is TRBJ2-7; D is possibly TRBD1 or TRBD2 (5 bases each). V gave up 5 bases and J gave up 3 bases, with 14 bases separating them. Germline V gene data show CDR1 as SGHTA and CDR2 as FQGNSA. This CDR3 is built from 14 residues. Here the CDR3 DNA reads TGTGCCAGCAGCGCGAGGGGCGCACGCTACGAGCAGTACTTC. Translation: CASSARGARYEQYF.

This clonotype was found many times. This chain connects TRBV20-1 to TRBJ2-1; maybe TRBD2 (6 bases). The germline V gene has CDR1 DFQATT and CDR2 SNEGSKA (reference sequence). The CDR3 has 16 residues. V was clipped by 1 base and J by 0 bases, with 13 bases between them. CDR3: CSARGIAENSYNEQFF. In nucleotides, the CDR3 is TGCAGTGCTAGAGGCATAGCGGAAAACTCCTACAATGAGCAGTTCTTC.

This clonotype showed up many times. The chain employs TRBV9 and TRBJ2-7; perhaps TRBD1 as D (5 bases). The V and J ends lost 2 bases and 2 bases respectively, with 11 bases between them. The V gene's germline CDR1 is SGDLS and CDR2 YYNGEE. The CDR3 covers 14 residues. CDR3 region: CASSVAGFPYEQYF. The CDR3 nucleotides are TGTGCCAGCAGCGTGGCAGGGTTTCCCTACGAGCAGTACTTC.

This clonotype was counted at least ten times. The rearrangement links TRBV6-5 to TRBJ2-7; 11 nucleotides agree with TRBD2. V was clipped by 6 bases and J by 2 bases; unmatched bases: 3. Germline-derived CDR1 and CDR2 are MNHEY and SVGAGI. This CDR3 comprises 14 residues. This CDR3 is CASRSSGRAYEQYF. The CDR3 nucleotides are TGTGCCAGCAGAAGTAGCGGGAGGGCCTACGAGCAGTACTTC.

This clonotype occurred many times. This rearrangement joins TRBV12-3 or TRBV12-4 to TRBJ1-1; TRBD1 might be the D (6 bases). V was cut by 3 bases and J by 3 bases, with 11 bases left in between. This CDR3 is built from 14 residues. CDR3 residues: CASSLGYRDTEAFF. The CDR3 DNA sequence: TGTGCCAGCAGTTTGGGGTACAGGGACACTGAAGCTTTCTTT.